This TCR beta chain was sequenced in a study of shared T cell receptors in the human thymus. Germline V gene lookup returns CDR1 MDHEN and CDR2 SYDVKM. The length of the CDR3 is 15 residues. Trimming removed 3 bases from V and 2 bases from J; junction bases left unmatched: 4. Sequencing used immunoSEQ multiplex PCR; TCRdb keeps in-frame clones, though not all of them. The data contain approximately 660,000 clones, more than 75% of them seen just once; the ten biggest clones take up 0.0095% to 0.012%. The sample was also reused in another study, on human thymus T cells. That paper states: Donor material was obtained from healthy Finnish infants undergoing corrective surgery for congenital heart defects. Obtained as resections during corrective heart surgery, the thymus tissue was then studied. Gene usage (both V and J) appeared biased in thymic and blood repertoires. Highly overlapping thymic repertoires in unrelated individuals were reported by related research.

Sequenced: thymocytes. This TCR came from a boy in the first two years of life with a congenital heart defect. The V call is TRBV28, the J call TRBJ2-3; 8 bases agree with TRBD2. The CDR3 DNA is TGTGCCAGCAGTTTTCGCGGGAGGAACACAGATACGCAGTATTTT. It is translated as CASSFRGRNTDTQYF. Full variable domain (missing parts from reference TRBV28 and TRBJ2-3): DVKVTQSSRYLVKRTGEKVFLECVQDMDHENMFWYRQDPGLGLRLIYFSYDVKMKEKGDIPEGYSVSREKKERFSLILESASTNQTSMYLCASSFRGRNTDTQYFGPGTRLTVL.